The 14 T cell receptor beta chains below were found in one sample sequenced in a study of cytomegalovirus exposure and HLA in healthy donors. PCR involved 60 Vbeta and 13 Jbeta primers. TCRdb keeps only in-frame clones here, not all; method: immunoSEQ multiplex PCR. This table lists about 30,000 clones. The sample consisted of PBMCs. These receptors were taken from a female donor in good health and CMV-seronegative.

The chain combines TRBV7-6 with TRBJ2-2, with TRBD1 matching 7 bases. Per germline, CDR1 SGHVS and CDR2 FNYEAQ. The CDR3 length is 14 residues. The V and J ends lost 5 bases and 4 bases, in that order; junction bases with no gene match: 4. The CDR3 loop is CASSEGAITGELFF. Here the CDR3 DNA reads TGTGCCAGCAGCGAGGGGGCAATCACCGGGGAGCTGTTTTTT.

The V and J genes are TRBV9 and TRBJ2-7, with 8 bases lining up with TRBD1. This CDR3 has 14 residues. Germline V gene lookup returns CDR1 SGDLS and CDR2 YYNGEE. J lost 4 bases, V lost 0 bases, and 3 bases had no gene match. The CDR3 here is CASSVGTGTYEQYF. CDR3 sequence (DNA): TGTGCCAGCAGCGTAGGGACAGGGACGTACGAGCAGTACTTC.

This clone is labeled medium-sized based on frequency. The chain recombines TRBV4-2 with TRBJ2-3; the match to TRBD2 covers 15 bases. Per the germline V gene, CDR1 is LGHNA and CDR2 is YNFKEQ. This CDR3 spans 17 amino acids. With V trimmed by 4 bases and J by 3 bases, 5 bases remained unmatched. This chain's CDR3 is CASSPGLAGGPTDTQYF. CDR3 bases: TGTGCCAGCAGCCCCGGACTAGCGGGGGGGCCGACAGATACGCAGTATTTT.

The chain uses TRBV29-1 and TRBJ1-1; D uncertain. CDR1 is SQVTM and CDR2 is ANQGSEA in the germline V gene. With 3 bases removed from V and 1 base from J, the gap between germline ends came to 6 bases. This CDR3 has 12 amino acids. CDR3 nucleotides: TGCAGCGTTGAGAACAGGAACACTGAAGCTTTCTTT. Encoded protein: CSVENRNTEAFF.

The chain couples TRBV5-6 to TRBJ1-1; D possibly corresponds to TRBD1 (6 bases). V shed 0 bases and J shed 7 bases, with 10 bases lying between them. CDR1 and CDR2 (germline): SGHDT, YYEEEE. The CDR3 extends over 13 amino acids. This CDR3 reads CASSLVRRGEAFF. The CDR3 region has the DNA TGTGCCAGCAGCTTGGTGCGCAGGGGTGAAGCTTTCTTT.

V and J are TRBV7-8 and TRBJ1-1; 7 bases map to TRBD1. The CDR3 length is 15 residues. With 1 base clipped from V and 10 bases from J, the junction kept 12 bases outside the gene matches. Germline V lookup: CDR1 SGHVS, CDR2 FQNEAQ. The CDR3 bases are TGTGCCAGCAGCTTAGTTGGAAGTGCGCAGGGGGTAGCTTTCTTT. This codes for CASSLVGSAQGVAFF. The whole variable domain, filled in from reference TRBV7-8 and TRBJ1-1, reads GAGVSQSPRYKVAKRGQDVALRCDPISGHVSLFWYQQALGQGPEFLTYFQNEAQLDKSGLPSDRFFAERPEGSVSTLKIQRTQQEDSAVYLCASSLVGSAQGVAFFGQGTRLTVV.

The V call is TRBV6-6, the J call TRBJ1-6; D not certain. Trimming removed 5 bases from V and 0 bases from J, with 11 bases in between. The CDR3 is made up of 16 amino acids. Germline V gene data show CDR1 as MNHNY and CDR2 as SVGAGI (reference sequence). The CDR3 loop is CASSPLGSSYNSPLHF. The CDR3 nucleotides read TGTGCCAGCAGTCCACTGGGGAGCTCCTATAATTCACCCCTCCACTTT.

The rearrangement links TRBV2 to TRBJ2-7; D ambiguous. Germline CDR1 is SNHLY and CDR2 is FYNNEI. V shed 4 bases and J shed 2 bases, with 12 bases lying between them. This CDR3 has 14 residues. The CDR3 DNA is TGTGCCAGCAGTGTCGCCAGGCTGACCTACGAGCAGTACTTC. Its protein product is CASSVARLTYEQYF.

The rearrangement links TRBV2 to TRBJ1-3, with TRBD1 matching over 7 bases. This CDR3 has 15 residues. V was clipped by 8 bases and J by 0 bases; unmatched bases: 7. Germline CDR1 is SNHLY and CDR2 is FYNNEI. CDR3 sequence reads: CASGGQPISGNTIYF. The CDR3 DNA is TGTGCCAGCGGGGGACAGCCTATCTCTGGAAACACCATATATTTT.

As to this clone: The junction differs from germline at one of its ends, possibly a read error. Other DNA sequences of this sample code for an identical CDR3. V and J are TRBV12-5 and TRBJ2-7; D is possibly TRBD2 (6 bases). The length of the CDR3 is 12 residues. Germline V gene lookup returns CDR1 LGHNT and CDR2 FRNRAP. The CDR3 reads CASGWEAYEQYF. CDR3 nucleotides: TGTGCTAGCGGTTGGGAGGCCTACGAGCAGTACTTC.

This chain uses TRBV5-1 with TRBJ2-7, with TRBD1 identical over 8 bases. The junction had 6 bases not matched to a gene; V was cut back by 4 bases and J by 6 bases. The CDR3 has 13 residues. CDR1 SGHRS and CDR2 YFSETQ come from the germline V gene. This chain's CDR3 is CASSLGQGLEQYF. CDR3 nucleotides: TGCGCCAGCAGCCTCGGACAGGGCCTCGAGCAGTACTTC. Supplemented by reference TRBV5-1 and TRBJ2-7, the full variable domain reads KAGVTQTPRYLIKTRGQQVTLSCSPISGHRSVSWYQQTPGQGLQFLFEYFSETQRNKGNFPGRFSGRQFSNSRSEMNVSTLELGDSALYLCASSLGQGLEQYFGPGTRLTVT.

The J gene is TRBJ2-1, the V gene TRBV9; TRBD1 matches 7 bases. This CDR3 is 15 amino acids long. V was clipped by 3 bases and J by 2 bases; unmatched bases: 5. Germline CDR1 SGDLS, CDR2 YYNGEE. CDR3: CASSDRDRAYNEQFF. The CDR3 nucleotides are TGTGCCAGCAGCGACCGGGACAGAGCCTACAATGAGCAGTTCTTC. The full variable domain, its missing parts supplied by reference TRBV9 and TRBJ2-1, is DSGVTQTPKHLITATGQRVTLRCSPRSGDLSVYWYQQSLDQGLQFLIQYYNGEERAKGNILERFSAQQFPDLHSELNLSSLELGDSALYFCASSDRDRAYNEQFFGPGTRLTVL.

The chain joins TRBV4-1 to TRBJ1-5; D not certain. Germline-derived CDR1 and CDR2 are MGHRA and YSYEKL. This CDR3 has 17 amino acids. Trimming pared 1 base from V and 2 bases from J, leaving 15 bases between. DNA of the CDR3: TGCGCCAGCAGCCAAGGATGGGGAGATTTCGGCAATCAGCCCCAGCATTTT. Its protein is CASSQGWGDFGNQPQHF.

The CDR3 sequence is CASSFGSGGSDTQYF. The CDR3 coding sequence is TGCGCCAGCAGCTTTGGTAGCGGGGGTTCAGATACGCAGTATTTT. The chain employs TRBV5-1 and TRBJ2-3; 9 bases match TRBD2. Losses at the gene ends were 2 bases for V and 4 bases for J; bases not matched to a gene: 5. This CDR3 has 15 residues. Germline lookup yields CDR1 SGHRS and CDR2 YFSETQ.